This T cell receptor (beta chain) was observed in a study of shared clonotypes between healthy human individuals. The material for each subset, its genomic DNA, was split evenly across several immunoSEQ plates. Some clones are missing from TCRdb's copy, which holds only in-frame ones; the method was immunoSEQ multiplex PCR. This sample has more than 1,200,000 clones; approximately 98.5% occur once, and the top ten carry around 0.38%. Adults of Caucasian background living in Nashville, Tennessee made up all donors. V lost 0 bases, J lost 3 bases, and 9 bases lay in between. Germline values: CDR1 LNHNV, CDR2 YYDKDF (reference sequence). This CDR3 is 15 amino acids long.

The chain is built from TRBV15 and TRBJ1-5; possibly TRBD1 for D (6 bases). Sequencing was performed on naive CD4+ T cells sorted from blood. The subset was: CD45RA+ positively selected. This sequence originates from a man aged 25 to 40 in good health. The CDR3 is CATSREGATNQPQHF. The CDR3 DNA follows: TGTGCCACCAGCAGAGAGGGGGCGACCAATCAGCCCCAGCATTTT.